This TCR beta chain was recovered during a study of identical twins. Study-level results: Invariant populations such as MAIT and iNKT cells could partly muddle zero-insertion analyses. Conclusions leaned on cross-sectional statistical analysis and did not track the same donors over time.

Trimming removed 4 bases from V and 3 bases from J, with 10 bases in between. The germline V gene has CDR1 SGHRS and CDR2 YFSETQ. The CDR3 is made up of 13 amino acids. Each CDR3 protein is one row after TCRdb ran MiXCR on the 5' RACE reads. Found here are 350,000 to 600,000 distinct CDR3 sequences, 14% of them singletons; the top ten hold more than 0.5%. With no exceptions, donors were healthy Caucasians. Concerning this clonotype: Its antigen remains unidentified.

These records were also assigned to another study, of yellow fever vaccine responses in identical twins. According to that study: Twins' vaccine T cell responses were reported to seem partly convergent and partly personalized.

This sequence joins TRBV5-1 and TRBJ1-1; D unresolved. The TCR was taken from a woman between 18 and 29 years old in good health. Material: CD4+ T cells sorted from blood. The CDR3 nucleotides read TGCGCCAGCAGCCTCGACCCGGACACTGAAGCTTTCTTT. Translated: CASSLDPDTEAFF.